Each of the 17 T cell receptor beta chains below was sequenced from the same sample in a study of T-cell reconstitution after alpha-beta-depleted transplantation in children. Preparation of the TCRbeta library was carried out with unique molecular identifiers. MiXCR was run by TCRdb on the PCR reads, yielding one entry per CDR3 protein. The sample carries roughly 610,000 distinct CDR3 sequences, over 9.5% recorded once. The specimen comprised PBMCs from the stem cell graft donor, sampled from the stem cell graft. The receptors originated from a human donor who donated a stem cell graft to a child with acute myeloid leukemia.

The chain carries TRBV9 and TRBJ2-7; TRBD1 matches 8 bases. In germline, CDR1 is SGDLS, CDR2 YYNGEE. The CDR3 is 15 residues long. The ends lost 1 base at V and 3 bases at J; junction bases unmatched: 6. Written as DNA, the CDR3 is TGTGCCAGCAGCGTACAGGGGGCGGCGAACTACGAGCAGTACTTC. Its protein is CASSVQGAANYEQYF. The full variable domain, with the rest looked up from reference TRBV9 and TRBJ2-7, is DSGVTQTPKHLITATGQRVTLRCSPRSGDLSVYWYQQSLDQGLQFLIQYYNGEERAKGNILERFSAQQFPDLHSELNLSSLELGDSALYFCASSVQGAANYEQYFGPGTRLTVT.

This clonotype was recorded a few times. This chain uses TRBV12-3 or TRBV12-4 with TRBJ2-7; 8 positions match TRBD1. The CDR3 has 13 amino acids. J lost 3 bases, V lost 7 bases, and 5 bases had no gene match. Here the CDR3 reads CASTSGQGYEQYF. The CDR3 nucleotides read TGTGCCAGCACCTCTGGACAGGGCTACGAGCAGTACTTC.

This clonotype was seen a few times. The J gene is TRBJ2-7, the V gene TRBV7-6; 10 nucleotides agree with TRBD1. Germline CDR1 is SGHVS and CDR2 is FNYEAQ. The CDR3 runs to 16 residues. With 2 bases clipped from V and 6 bases from J, the junction kept 10 bases outside the gene matches. In DNA, the CDR3 is TGTGCCAGCAGCTTAATCGGGGGACAGGGGTTTGTCGAGCAGTACTTC. As protein: CASSLIGGQGFVEQYF.

This clonotype was observed many times. The rearrangement links TRBV6-5 to TRBJ1-4; a possible D gene is TRBD1 (6 bases). CDR1 MNHEY and CDR2 SVGAGI come from the germline V gene. The CDR3 is 16 amino acids. Trimming shortened V by 4 bases and J by 0 bases, and 12 bases separated the two germline ends. The DNA of the CDR3 is TGTGCCAGCAGTTCCGACGGGGGCGCAACTAATGAAAAACTGTTTTTT. It specifies CASSSDGGATNEKLFF.

The J gene is TRBJ2-4, the V gene TRBV20-1, with 8 bases fitting TRBD1. The ends lost 3 bases at V and 0 bases at J; junction bases unmatched: 7. The CDR3 spans 16 residues. Germline CDR1 reads DFQATT; CDR2 reads SNEGSKA (reference sequence). DNA for the CDR3: TGCAGTGCTAGGGATCGACAGGGGAGAGCCAAAAACATTCAGTACTTC. This translates into CSARDRQGRAKNIQYF.

This clonotype was detected a few times. This chain connects TRBV29-1 to TRBJ2-7, with D maybe TRBD1 (7 bases). The germline V gene encodes CDR1 SQVTM and CDR2 ANQGSEA. Trimming took off 3 bases at V and 3 bases at J, with 27 bases between the two ends. The CDR3 covers 18 residues. CDR3 DNA: TGCAGCGTTGATGGGTGGATTAGACAGGGAGGAAACCTCTACGAGCAGTACTTC. This codes for CSVDGWIRQGGNLYEQYF.

The rearrangement links TRBV7-8 to TRBJ1-6; D is uncertain. Germline CDR1 and CDR2: SGHVS and FQNEAQ. There are 17 residues in the CDR3. Trimming cost V 1 base and J 5 bases, with 15 bases left between them. In DNA form, the CDR3 reads TGTGCCAGCAGCTTAGGGTCGGGGAGGGCCAATAATTCACCCCTCCACTTT. As protein: CASSLGSGRANNSPLHF.

This clonotype was picked up a small number of times. J is TRBJ2-2 and V is TRBV7-9; D is ambiguous. The germline V and J ends were trimmed by 5 bases and 3 bases, with 7 bases remaining between them. The CDR3 has 13 residues. The germline V gene encodes CDR1 SEHNR and CDR2 FQNEAQ (reference sequence). The CDR3 here is CASSQDHTGELFF. CDR3 DNA sequence: TGTGCCAGCAGCCAGGACCACACCGGGGAGCTGTTTTTT.

This clonotype showed up many times. The CDR3 bases are TGTGCCAGCAGCCAAGGGAAAATACCTGGCGAGCAGTACTTC. Its protein product is CASSQGKIPGEQYF. V gene TRBV3-1 combines with J gene TRBJ2-7; D not resolved. The CDR3 contains 14 residues. The V and J ends lost 1 base and 6 bases respectively, with 13 bases between them. Germline CDR1 and CDR2: LGHDT and YNNKEL (reference sequence).

This clonotype was observed a handful of times. V and J are TRBV20-1 and TRBJ2-3; TRBD1 is a possible D gene (5 bases). The CDR3 has 14 amino acids. V was clipped by 1 base and J by 2 bases, with 10 bases between them. Per germline, CDR1 DFQATT and CDR2 SNEGSKA (reference sequence). This CDR3 is CSARGVTDTDTQYF. CDR3 DNA: TGCAGTGCTAGAGGTGTGACAGACACAGATACGCAGTATTTT.

This clonotype was observed a few times. The chain uses TRBV14 and TRBJ2-7; 8 nucleotides line up with TRBD2. Germline CDR1 reads SGHDN; CDR2 reads FVKESK. The CDR3 has 14 residues. The J segment lost 4 bases and the V segment lost 5 bases, leaving 7 bases of the junction unmatched. The CDR3 sequence is CASSAGLVDYEQYF. The CDR3 DNA sequence: TGTGCCAGCAGCGCGGGACTAGTCGATTACGAGCAGTACTTC.

V is TRBV7-8 and J is TRBJ2-7; 7 bases align to TRBD1. With V trimmed by 5 bases and J by 4 bases, 8 bases remained unmatched. The germline gives CDR1 SGHVS, CDR2 FQNEAQ. CDR3 length: 14 residues. In DNA, the CDR3 is TGTGCCAGCAGCGATACCGGGACAGAGTACGAGCAGTACTTC. Protein sequence: CASSDTGTEYEQYF.

J is TRBJ2-1 and V is TRBV28, with TRBD2 identical over 16 bases. The J segment lost 0 bases and the V segment lost 5 bases, leaving 10 bases of the junction unmatched. The CDR3 spans 20 residues. CDR1 is MDHEN, CDR2 SYDVKM, per germline. The CDR3 sequence is CASSPGTSGRVTLSYNEQFF. DNA of the CDR3: TGTGCCAGCAGTCCTGGGACTAGCGGGAGGGTAACCCTCTCCTACAATGAGCAGTTCTTC.

This clonotype appeared a few times. V is TRBV29-1 and J is TRBJ2-5, with 12 bases lining up with TRBD2. The V and J ends lost 3 bases and 4 bases, in that order; junction bases with no gene match: 15. Germline CDR1 SQVTM, CDR2 ANQGSEA. The CDR3 length is 18 residues. In DNA, the CDR3 is TGCAGCGTTGAGGAGGAGGCAGCTAGCGGGAGGGGTGGAGAGACCCAGTACTTC. It encodes CSVEEEAASGRGGETQYF.

This clonotype was detected ten times or more. This chain links TRBV29-1 with TRBJ2-5; 7 bases agree with TRBD2. The CDR3 length is 11 residues. J lost 4 bases, V lost 8 bases, and 4 bases had no gene match. Germline V gives CDR1 SQVTM, CDR2 ANQGSEA. This chain's CDR3 is CSTIAGETQYF. As DNA, the CDR3 is TGCAGCACAATAGCGGGAGAGACCCAGTACTTC.

The chain is built from TRBV20-1 and TRBJ2-5; D unresolved. Trimming pared 5 bases from V and 5 bases from J, leaving 12 bases between. The germline V gene has CDR1 DFQATT and CDR2 SNEGSKA (reference sequence). CDR3 size: 12 residues. CDR3 protein: CSAPTLLETQYF. As DNA, the CDR3 is TGCAGTGCTCCAACATTGTTGGAGACCCAGTACTTC.

This clonotype was counted at least ten times. V is TRBV7-2 and J is TRBJ1-5, with no clear D. This CDR3 comprises 14 residues. Germline lookup yields CDR1 SGHTA and CDR2 FQGNSA. V lost 10 bases and J 3 bases, leaving 16 bases between the germline ends. The CDR3: CATRDARPNQPQHF. CDR3 in DNA: TGTGCCACCCGGGATGCCAGACCCAATCAGCCCCAGCATTTT.